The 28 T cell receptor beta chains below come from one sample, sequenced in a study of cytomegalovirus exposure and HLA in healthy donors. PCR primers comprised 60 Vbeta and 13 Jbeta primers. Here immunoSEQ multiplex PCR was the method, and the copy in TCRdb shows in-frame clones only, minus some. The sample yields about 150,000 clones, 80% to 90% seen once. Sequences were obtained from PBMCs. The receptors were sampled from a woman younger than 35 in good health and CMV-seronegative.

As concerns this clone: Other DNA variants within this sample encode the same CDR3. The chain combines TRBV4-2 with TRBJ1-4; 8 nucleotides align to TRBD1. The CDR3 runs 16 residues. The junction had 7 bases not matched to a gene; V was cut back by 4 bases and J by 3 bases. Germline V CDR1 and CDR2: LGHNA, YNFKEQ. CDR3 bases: TGTGCCAGCAGCCTAAAGGACAGGGCGTCTAATGAAAAACTGTTTTTT. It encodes CASSLKDRASNEKLFF.

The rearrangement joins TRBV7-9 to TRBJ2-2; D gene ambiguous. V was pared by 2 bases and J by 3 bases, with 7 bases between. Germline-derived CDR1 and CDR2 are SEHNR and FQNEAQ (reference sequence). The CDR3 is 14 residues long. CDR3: CASSLPIDTGELFF. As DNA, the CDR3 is TGTGCCAGCAGCTTACCTATAGACACCGGGGAGCTGTTTTTT.

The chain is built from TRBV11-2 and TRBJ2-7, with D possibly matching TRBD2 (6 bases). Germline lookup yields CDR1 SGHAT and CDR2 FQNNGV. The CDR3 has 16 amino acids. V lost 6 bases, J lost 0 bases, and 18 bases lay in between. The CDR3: CASRPAGTLLSYEQYF. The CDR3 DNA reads TGTGCCAGCAGACCTGCCGGGACTCTACTCTCCTACGAGCAGTACTTC.

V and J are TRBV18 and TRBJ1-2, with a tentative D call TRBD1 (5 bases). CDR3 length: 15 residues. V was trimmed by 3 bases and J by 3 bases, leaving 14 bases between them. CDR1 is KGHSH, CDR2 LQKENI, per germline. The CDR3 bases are TGTGCCAGCTCACCTGTGATAGGGGTTCACTATGGCTACACCTTC. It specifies CASSPVIGVHYGYTF. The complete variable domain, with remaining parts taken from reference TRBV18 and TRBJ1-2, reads NAGVMQNPRHLVRRRGQEARLRCSPMKGHSHVYWYRQLPEEGLKFMVYLQKENIIDESGMPKERFSAEFPKEGPSILRIQQVVRGDSAAYFCASSPVIGVHYGYTFGSGTRLTVV.

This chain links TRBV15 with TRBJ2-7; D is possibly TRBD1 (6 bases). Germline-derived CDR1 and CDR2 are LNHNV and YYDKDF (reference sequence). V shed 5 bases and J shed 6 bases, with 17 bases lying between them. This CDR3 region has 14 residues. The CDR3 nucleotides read TGTGCCACCAGCCCGAGGGGACAATTTTGCGAGCAGTACTTC. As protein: CATSPRGQFCEQYF. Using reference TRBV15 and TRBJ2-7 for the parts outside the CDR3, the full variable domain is DAMVIQNPRYQVTQFGKPVTLSCSQTLNHNVMYWYQQKSSQAPKLLFHYYDKDFNNEADTPDNFQSRRPNTSFCFLDIRSPGLGDTAMYLCATSPRGQFCEQYFGPGTRLTVT.

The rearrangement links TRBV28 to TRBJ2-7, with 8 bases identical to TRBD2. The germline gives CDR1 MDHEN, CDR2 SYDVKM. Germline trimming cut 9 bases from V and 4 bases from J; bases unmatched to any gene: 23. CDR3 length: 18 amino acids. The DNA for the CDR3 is TGTGCCAGGCTCTGGGGGATTGGGACTAGGCGTAGAGGGTACGAGCAGTACTTC. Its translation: CARLWGIGTRRRGYEQYF.

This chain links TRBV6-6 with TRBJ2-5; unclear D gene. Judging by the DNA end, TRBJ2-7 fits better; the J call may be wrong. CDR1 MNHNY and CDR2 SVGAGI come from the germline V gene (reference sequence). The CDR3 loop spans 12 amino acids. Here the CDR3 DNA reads TGTGCCAGCAGTTACGAACGGTACGAGCAGTACTTC. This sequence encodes CASSYERYEQYF.

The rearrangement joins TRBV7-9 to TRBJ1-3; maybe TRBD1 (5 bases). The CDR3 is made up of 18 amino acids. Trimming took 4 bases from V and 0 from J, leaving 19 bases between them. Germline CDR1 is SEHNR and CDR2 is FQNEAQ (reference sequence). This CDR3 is CASSSDDWGSHSGNTIYF. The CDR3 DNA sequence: TGTGCCAGCAGCTCAGACGATTGGGGCAGCCACTCTGGAAACACCATATATTTT.

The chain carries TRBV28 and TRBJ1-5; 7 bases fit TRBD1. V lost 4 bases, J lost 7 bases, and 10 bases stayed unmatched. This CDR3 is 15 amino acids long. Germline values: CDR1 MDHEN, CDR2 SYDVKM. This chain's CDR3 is CASSSRDRAIQPQHF. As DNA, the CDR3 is TGTGCCAGCAGTTCCCGAGACAGGGCGATACAGCCCCAGCATTTT.

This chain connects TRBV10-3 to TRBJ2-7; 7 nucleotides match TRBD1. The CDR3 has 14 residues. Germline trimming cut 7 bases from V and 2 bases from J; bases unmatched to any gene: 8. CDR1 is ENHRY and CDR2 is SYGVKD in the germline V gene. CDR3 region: CAITGGQTPYEQYF. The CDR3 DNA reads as TGTGCCATCACAGGGGGACAGACACCCTACGAGCAGTACTTC.

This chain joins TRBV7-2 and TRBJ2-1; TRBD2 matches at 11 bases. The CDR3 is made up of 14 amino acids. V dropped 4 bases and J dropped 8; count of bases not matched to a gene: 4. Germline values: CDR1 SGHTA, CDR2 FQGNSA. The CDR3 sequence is CASSSSGGRDEQFF. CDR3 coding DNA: TGTGCCAGCAGCTCTAGCGGGGGGAGGGATGAGCAGTTCTTC.

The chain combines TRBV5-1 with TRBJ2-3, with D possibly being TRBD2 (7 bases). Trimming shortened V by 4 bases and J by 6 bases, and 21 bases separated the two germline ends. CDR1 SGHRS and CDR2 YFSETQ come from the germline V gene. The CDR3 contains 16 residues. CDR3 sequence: CASSLLGGPKGDTQYF. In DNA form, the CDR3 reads TGCGCCAGCAGCCTCCTGGGGGGGCCTAAAGGGGATACGCAGTATTTT.

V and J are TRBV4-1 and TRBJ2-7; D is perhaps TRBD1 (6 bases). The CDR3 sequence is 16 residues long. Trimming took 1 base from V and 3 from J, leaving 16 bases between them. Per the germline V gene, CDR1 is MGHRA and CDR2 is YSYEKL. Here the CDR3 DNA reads TGCGCCAGCAGCCAAGCTGACAGGTCCGTGAACTACGAGCAGTACTTC. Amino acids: CASSQADRSVNYEQYF.

The CDR3 bases are TGTGCCAGCAGCCCTAGCGGGGGTCCCTACAATGAGCAGTTCTTC. It specifies CASSPSGGPYNEQFF. This chain connects TRBV7-2 to TRBJ2-1; 10 nucleotides agree with TRBD2. Losses at the gene ends were 5 bases for V and 2 bases for J; bases not matched to a gene: 3. The germline CDR1 and CDR2 sequences are SGHTA and FQGNSA. The CDR3 extends over 15 amino acids.

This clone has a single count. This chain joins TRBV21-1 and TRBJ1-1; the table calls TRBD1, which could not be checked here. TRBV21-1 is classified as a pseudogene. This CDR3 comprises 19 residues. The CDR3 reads CASSNIELWDRRANTEAFF. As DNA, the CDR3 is TGTGCCAGCAGCAACATTGAACTTTGGGACAGGAGGGCGAACACTGAAGCTTTCTTT.

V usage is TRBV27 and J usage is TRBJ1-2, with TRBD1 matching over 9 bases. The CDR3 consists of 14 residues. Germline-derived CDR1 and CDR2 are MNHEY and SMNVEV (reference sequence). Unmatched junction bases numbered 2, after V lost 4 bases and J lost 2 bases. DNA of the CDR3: TGTGCCAGCAGTTCCGGGACAGGGAACTATGGCTACACCTTC. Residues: CASSSGTGNYGYTF.

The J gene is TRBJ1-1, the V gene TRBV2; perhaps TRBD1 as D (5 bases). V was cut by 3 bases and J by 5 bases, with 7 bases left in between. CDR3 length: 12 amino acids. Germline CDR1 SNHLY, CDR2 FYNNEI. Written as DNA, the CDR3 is TGTGCCAGCAGTGACGGGGGAACTGAAGCTTTCTTT. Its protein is CASSDGGTEAFF.

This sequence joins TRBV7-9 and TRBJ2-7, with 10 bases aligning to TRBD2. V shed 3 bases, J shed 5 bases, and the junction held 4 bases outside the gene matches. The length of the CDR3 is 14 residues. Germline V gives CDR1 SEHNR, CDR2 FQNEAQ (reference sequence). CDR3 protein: CASSLLAGGHEQYF. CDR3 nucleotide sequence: TGTGCCAGCAGCTTGTTAGCGGGAGGCCACGAGCAGTACTTC.

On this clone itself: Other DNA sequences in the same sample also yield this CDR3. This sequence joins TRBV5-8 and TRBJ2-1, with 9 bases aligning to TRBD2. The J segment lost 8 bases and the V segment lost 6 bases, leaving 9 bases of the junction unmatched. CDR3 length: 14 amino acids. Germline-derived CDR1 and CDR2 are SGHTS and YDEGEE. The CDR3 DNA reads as TGTGCCAGCAACTCCGGCGGGGGGGGCCATGAGCAGTTCTTC. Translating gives CASNSGGGGHEQFF.

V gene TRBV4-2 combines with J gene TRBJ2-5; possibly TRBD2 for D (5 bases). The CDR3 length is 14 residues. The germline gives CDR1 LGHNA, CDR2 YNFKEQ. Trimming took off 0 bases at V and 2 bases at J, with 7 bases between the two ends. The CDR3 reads CASSQEGVQETQYF. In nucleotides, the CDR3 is TGTGCCAGCAGCCAAGAGGGAGTTCAAGAGACCCAGTACTTC.

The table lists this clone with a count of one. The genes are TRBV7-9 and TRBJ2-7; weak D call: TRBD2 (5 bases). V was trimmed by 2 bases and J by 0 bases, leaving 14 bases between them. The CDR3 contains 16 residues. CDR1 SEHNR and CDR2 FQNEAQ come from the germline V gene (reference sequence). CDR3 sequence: CASSLNSAAASYEQYF. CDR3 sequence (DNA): TGTGCCAGCAGCTTAAACTCAGCGGCAGCCTCCTACGAGCAGTACTTC.

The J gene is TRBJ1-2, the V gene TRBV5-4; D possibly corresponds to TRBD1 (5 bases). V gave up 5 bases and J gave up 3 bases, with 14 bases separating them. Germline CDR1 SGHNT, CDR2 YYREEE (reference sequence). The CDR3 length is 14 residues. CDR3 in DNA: TGTGCCAGCAGAATGACAGCGATTCACTATGGCTACACCTTC. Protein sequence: CASRMTAIHYGYTF. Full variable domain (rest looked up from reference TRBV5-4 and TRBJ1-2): ETGVTQSPTHLIKTRGQQVTLRCSSQSGHNTVSWYQQALGQGPQFIFQYYREEENGRGNFPPRFSGLQFPNYSSELNVNALELDDSALYLCASRMTAIHYGYTFGSGTRLTVV.

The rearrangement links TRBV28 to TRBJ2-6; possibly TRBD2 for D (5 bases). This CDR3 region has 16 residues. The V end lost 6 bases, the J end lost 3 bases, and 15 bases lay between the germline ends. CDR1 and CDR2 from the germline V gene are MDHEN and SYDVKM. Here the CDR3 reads CASSLGNEVGANVLTF. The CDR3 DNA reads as TGTGCCAGCAGCCTCGGGAACGAGGTTGGGGCCAACGTCCTGACTTTC.

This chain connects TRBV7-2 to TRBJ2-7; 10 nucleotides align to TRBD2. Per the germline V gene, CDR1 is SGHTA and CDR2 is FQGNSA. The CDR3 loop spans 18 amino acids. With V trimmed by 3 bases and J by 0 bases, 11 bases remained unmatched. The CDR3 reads CASSFVGLAERASYEQYF. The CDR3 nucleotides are TGTGCCAGCAGCTTCGTCGGACTAGCGGAGCGGGCCTCCTACGAGCAGTACTTC.

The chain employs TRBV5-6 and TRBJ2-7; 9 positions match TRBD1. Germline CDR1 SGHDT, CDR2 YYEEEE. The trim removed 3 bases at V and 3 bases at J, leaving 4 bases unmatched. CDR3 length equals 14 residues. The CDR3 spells CASSSQGQGYEQYF. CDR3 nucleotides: TGTGCCAGCAGCTCTCAGGGACAGGGCTACGAGCAGTACTTC.

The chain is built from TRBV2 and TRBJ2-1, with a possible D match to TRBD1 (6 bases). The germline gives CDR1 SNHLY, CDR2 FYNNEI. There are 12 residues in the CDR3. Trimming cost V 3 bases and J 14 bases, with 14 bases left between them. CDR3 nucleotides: TGTGCCAGCAGTGATGCTGGGGGCGCCAAGTTCTTC. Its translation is CASSDAGGAKFF.

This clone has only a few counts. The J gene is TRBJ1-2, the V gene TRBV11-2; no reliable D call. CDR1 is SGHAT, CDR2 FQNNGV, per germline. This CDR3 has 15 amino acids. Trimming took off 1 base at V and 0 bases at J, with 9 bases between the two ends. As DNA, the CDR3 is TGTGCCAGCAGCTTAGGGCCAGGTTCTAACTATGGCTACACCTTC. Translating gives CASSLGPGSNYGYTF.

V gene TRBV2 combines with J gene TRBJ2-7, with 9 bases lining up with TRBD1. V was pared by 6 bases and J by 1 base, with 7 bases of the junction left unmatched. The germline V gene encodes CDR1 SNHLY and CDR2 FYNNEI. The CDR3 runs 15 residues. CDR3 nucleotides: TGTGCCAGCAGATCCGGGACAGGGAGTTCCTACGAGCAGTACTTC. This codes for CASRSGTGSSYEQYF.